The 26 T cell receptor beta chains given below trace back to one sample, sequenced in a study of blood T cell dynamics during melanoma immunotherapy. Time point noted: pre-treatment baseline. The assay was immunoSEQ multiplex PCR, and TCRdb's table has in-frame clones only and misses some. Of approximately 22,000 clones in the sample, approximately 90% were seen once. Material: blood, obtained from a patient treated with checkpoint blockade. All receptors derive from a human donor with melanoma.

This clone is a singleton in its sample. The V and J genes are TRBV20-1 and TRBJ1-5; possible D gene TRBD1, 5 bases. Looked up from germline, CDR1 is DFQATT and CDR2 is SNEGSKA (reference sequence). Trimming left V 6 bases short and J 8 bases short, with 11 bases between. The CDR3 has 11 amino acids. The CDR3 here is CSATQGKPQHF. The CDR3 DNA sequence: TGCAGTGCAACCCAGGGAAAGCCCCAGCATTTT.

V gene TRBV5-1 combines with J gene TRBJ2-3; 7 bases are a match to TRBD2. Per germline, CDR1 SGHRS and CDR2 YFSETQ. Trimming at V came to 0 bases and at J to 6 bases, leaving 10 bases not matched to a gene. There are 16 residues in the CDR3. CDR3 in DNA: TGCGCCAGCAGCTTGGGACTAGCAGTCGGGATCGATACGCAGTATTTT. It is translated as CASSLGLAVGIDTQYF.

The rearrangement uses TRBV7-9 and TRBJ2-7, with D perhaps matching TRBD1 (6 bases). In germline, CDR1 is SEHNR, CDR2 FQNEAQ (reference sequence). The CDR3 contains 14 residues. V shed 3 bases and J shed 9 bases, with 18 bases lying between them. CDR3 in DNA: TGTGCCAGCAGCTTCCAGGGGTCGGATTCGCGGCAGTACTTC. Translation: CASSFQGSDSRQYF.

This clone was seen just once. The sample contains more than one DNA sequence encoding this CDR3. The V call is TRBV19, the J call TRBJ2-1; D not resolved. The CDR3 is made up of 13 amino acids. CDR1 and CDR2 from the germline V gene are LNHDA and SQIVND (reference sequence). Deletions cut 0 bases from V and 7 bases from J, with 7 bases between. DNA for the CDR3: TGTGCCAGTAGTATAGATCGAGTGAATGAGCAGTTCTTC. It is translated as CASSIDRVNEQFF.

V usage is TRBV28 and J usage is TRBJ1-2, with D uncertain. The ends were cut back, 3 bases at V and 5 bases at J, with 10 bases in the middle. The CDR3 loop spans 13 amino acids. Germline CDR1 MDHEN, CDR2 SYDVKM. The CDR3 DNA sequence: TGTGCCAGCAGTTTCAAACTTCTTTATGGCTACACCTTC. This gives the protein CASSFKLLYGYTF.

V is TRBV10-3 and J is TRBJ1-1, with a weak D call TRBD1 (6 bases). V gave up 6 bases and J gave up 6 bases, with 17 bases separating them. This CDR3 comprises 14 residues. Germline V gene data show CDR1 as ENHRY and CDR2 as SYGVKD. CDR3 DNA sequence: TGTGCCATCAGGCAACAGGGATTGAGGGCTGAAGCTTTCTTT. Translated, it gives CAIRQQGLRAEAFF.

The chain links TRBV6-6 to TRBJ1-1, with a possible D match to TRBD1 (5 bases). The ends were cut back, 7 bases at V and 1 base at J, with 10 bases in the middle. Germline V lookup: CDR1 MNHNY, CDR2 SVGAGI (reference sequence). The CDR3 has 13 amino acids. The CDR3 DNA follows: TGTGCCAGCATCCCGGGGGGGAACACTGAAGCTTTCTTT. Its protein is CASIPGGNTEAFF.

The chain uses TRBV7-2 and TRBJ2-7; 12 bases match TRBD2. From germline, CDR1 is SGHTA and CDR2 FQGNSA. This CDR3 has 15 residues. Trimming cost V 3 bases and J 6 bases; bases outside gene matches: 6. The CDR3 nucleotides read TGTGCCAGCAGCTTCCTGACTAGCGGGAGTAGCGAGCAGTACTTC. Protein product: CASSFLTSGSSEQYF.

The chain links TRBV19 to TRBJ2-3, with TRBD2 identical over 8 bases. The V segment lost 7 bases and the J segment 4 bases; nucleotides outside the gene matches: 10. CDR3 size: 15 residues. CDR1 is LNHDA, CDR2 SQIVND, per germline (reference sequence). The CDR3 spells CASTFGGGTSDTQYF. In DNA form, the CDR3 reads TGTGCCAGTACTTTCGGCGGGGGGACATCAGATACGCAGTATTTT.

This chain connects TRBV6-5 to TRBJ1-6; 7 bases agree with TRBD1. Germline loops: CDR1 MNHEY, CDR2 SVGAGI. The CDR3 is made up of 15 amino acids. With 3 bases clipped from V and 8 bases from J, the junction kept 7 bases outside the gene matches. This chain's CDR3 is CASSYDRVAYSPLHF. The CDR3 nucleotides are TGTGCCAGCAGTTATGACAGGGTAGCGTATTCACCCCTCCACTTT.

This chain joins TRBV6-6 and TRBJ2-5, with D possibly TRBD1 on 5 matching bases. The ends were cut back, 0 bases at V and 1 base at J, with 6 bases in the middle. Per germline, CDR1 MNHNY and CDR2 SVGAGI (reference sequence). The CDR3 runs to 14 residues. The CDR3 DNA reads TGTGCCAGCAGTTACTCGACAGCCCAAGAGACCCAGTACTTC. Translation gives CASSYSTAQETQYF.

The rearrangement joins TRBV9 to TRBJ2-2; D remains ambiguous. Trimming cost V 3 bases and J 2 bases, with 8 bases left between them. There are 14 residues in the CDR3. Germline-derived CDR1 and CDR2 are SGDLS and YYNGEE. The CDR3 nucleotides are TGTGCCAGCAGCGGCGACATCAACACCGGGGAGCTGTTTTTT. It codes for CASSGDINTGELFF.

The rearrangement links TRBV11-2 to TRBJ2-7; TRBD2 is a possible D gene (5 bases). The CDR3 is 12 amino acids. The germline gives CDR1 SGHAT, CDR2 FQNNGV. V shed 3 bases and J shed 7 bases, with 10 bases lying between them. CDR3 in DNA: TGTGCCAGCAGCTTGTGGACTCCAGAGCAGTACTTC. Its translation: CASSLWTPEQYF.

CDR3 in DNA: TGCGCCAGCAGCGTAGGACAGGGGGCTGGGAATGAGCAGTTCTTC. Protein: CASSVGQGAGNEQFF. The gene calls are TRBV5-1 and TRBJ2-1, with 11 positions matching TRBD1. This CDR3 comprises 15 residues. Germline lookup yields CDR1 SGHRS and CDR2 YFSETQ. Trimming removed 4 bases from V and 7 bases from J; junction bases left unmatched: 7.

This chain connects TRBV5-1 to TRBJ2-5; perhaps TRBD1 as D (6 bases). The CDR3 has 19 residues. V lost 6 bases and J 0 bases, leaving 27 bases between the germline ends. Per the germline V gene, CDR1 is SGHRS and CDR2 is YFSETQ. The CDR3 protein is CASTLEFRQAFRHQETQYF. CDR3 sequence (DNA): TGCGCCAGCACCTTAGAGTTCAGACAGGCCTTCCGACACCAAGAGACCCAGTACTTC.

CDR3 amino acids: CASSPSSGRASGKNIQYF. In nucleotides, the CDR3 is TGTGCCAGCAGTCCCTCCTCGGGCAGGGCTTCGGGCAAAAACATTCAGTACTTC. The chain carries TRBV27 and TRBJ2-4; tentatively, D is TRBD1 (5 bases). V lost 5 bases and J lost 3, with 23 bases in between. The CDR3 has 18 residues. The germline gives CDR1 MNHEY, CDR2 SMNVEV (reference sequence).

V usage is TRBV2 and J usage is TRBJ2-5; D ambiguous. The CDR3 extends over 14 amino acids. The ends were cut back, 3 bases at V and 4 bases at J, with 12 bases in the middle. Germline V CDR1 and CDR2: SNHLY, FYNNEI. The chain's CDR3 is CASSEGGGGETQYF. The CDR3 region has the DNA TGTGCCAGCAGTGAGGGTGGCGGCGGAGAGACCCAGTACTTC.

The gene calls are TRBV9 and TRBJ1-2, with 10 bases lining up with TRBD1. The V segment lost 3 bases and the J segment 8 bases; nucleotides outside the gene matches: 7. CDR3 length equals 14 residues. The germline CDR1 and CDR2 sequences are SGDLS and YYNGEE. CDR3 DNA sequence: TGTGCCAGCAGCGGGGGGACAGGGGCTCAGGGCTACACCTTC. Translation gives CASSGGTGAQGYTF.

The V gene is TRBV5-1, the J gene TRBJ2-1; D is possibly TRBD2 (5 bases). Trimming stripped 5 bases from V and 9 bases from J, with 18 bases between. In germline, CDR1 is SGHRS, CDR2 YFSETQ. This CDR3 is 14 amino acids long. The CDR3 here is CASRSLGSVGEQFF. DNA for the CDR3: TGCGCCAGCAGATCACTAGGCTCCGTTGGTGAGCAGTTCTTC.

The CDR3 here is CASSLTGNYGYTF. The CDR3 DNA sequence: TGTGCCAGCAGCCTGACAGGGAACTATGGCTACACCTTC. This rearrangement joins TRBV27 to TRBJ1-2; 7 bases are shared with TRBD1. This CDR3 is 13 amino acids long. Unmatched junction bases numbered 3, after V lost 6 bases and J lost 2 bases. Germline V gene lookup returns CDR1 MNHEY and CDR2 SMNVEV (reference sequence).

V usage is TRBV28 and J usage is TRBJ1-1, with 7 bases lining up with TRBD1. The CDR3 is 15 residues long. Unmatched junction bases numbered 10, after V lost 5 bases and J lost 4 bases. Looked up from germline, CDR1 is MDHEN and CDR2 is SYDVKM. The CDR3 sequence: CASSPEYRGTTEAFF. The CDR3 DNA reads as TGTGCCAGCAGTCCCGAGTACAGGGGAACCACTGAAGCTTTCTTT.

This clone was detected only a few times. This sequence joins TRBV18 and TRBJ1-1; perhaps TRBD1 as D (6 bases). V was clipped by 4 bases and J by 0 bases, with 12 bases between them. The CDR3 spans 15 residues. Germline CDR1 KGHSH, CDR2 LQKENI. The DNA of the CDR3 is TGTGCCAGCTCACACAGGGACAAAATGAACACTGAAGCTTTCTTT. Protein: CASSHRDKMNTEAFF. Looking up the rest from reference TRBV18 and TRBJ1-1 gives the full variable domain: NAGVMQNPRHLVRRRGQEARLRCSPMKGHSHVYWYRQLPEEGLKFMVYLQKENIIDESGMPKERFSAEFPKEGPSILRIQQVVRGDSAAYFCASSHRDKMNTEAFFGQGTRLTVV.

The chain is built from TRBV7-8 and TRBJ2-7, with 8 bases matching TRBD2. Trimming at V came to 5 bases and at J to 1 base, leaving 1 base not matched to a gene. Per germline, CDR1 SGHVS and CDR2 FQNEAQ. The CDR3 loop spans 13 amino acids. CDR3 protein: CASSPGGSYEQYF. Written as DNA, the CDR3 is TGTGCCAGCAGCCCGGGGGGGTCCTACGAGCAGTACTTC.

This clone turned up a few times. The chain has TRBV7-2 and TRBJ1-4; perhaps TRBD1 as D (6 bases). V dropped 4 bases and J dropped 6 bases, with 15 bases sitting between them. The V gene's germline CDR1 is SGHTA and CDR2 FQGNSA. The CDR3 totals 15 residues. CDR3 amino acids: CASSSGHYVYEKLFF. In nucleotides, the CDR3 is TGTGCCAGCAGCTCGGGACACTACGTCTATGAAAAACTGTTTTTT.

The chain joins TRBV28 to TRBJ2-1; TRBD1 agrees at 8 bases. The CDR3 has 14 residues. Germline V lookup: CDR1 MDHEN, CDR2 SYDVKM. V shed 4 bases and J 2 bases; nucleotides not matched to a gene: 1. This CDR3 reads CASSWGQAYNEQFF. The CDR3 nucleotides read TGTGCCAGCAGTTGGGGACAGGCCTACAATGAGCAGTTCTTC.

The chain links TRBV5-4 to TRBJ2-6, with D unresolved. V lost 0 bases and J 4 bases, leaving 11 bases between the germline ends. The CDR3 sequence is 16 residues long. Germline CDR1 reads SGHNT; CDR2 reads YYREEE (reference sequence). CDR3 sequence (DNA): TGTGCCAGCAGCTTGGTTTCCCCCGCGGGGGCCAACGTCCTGACTTTC. Its translation is CASSLVSPAGANVLTF.